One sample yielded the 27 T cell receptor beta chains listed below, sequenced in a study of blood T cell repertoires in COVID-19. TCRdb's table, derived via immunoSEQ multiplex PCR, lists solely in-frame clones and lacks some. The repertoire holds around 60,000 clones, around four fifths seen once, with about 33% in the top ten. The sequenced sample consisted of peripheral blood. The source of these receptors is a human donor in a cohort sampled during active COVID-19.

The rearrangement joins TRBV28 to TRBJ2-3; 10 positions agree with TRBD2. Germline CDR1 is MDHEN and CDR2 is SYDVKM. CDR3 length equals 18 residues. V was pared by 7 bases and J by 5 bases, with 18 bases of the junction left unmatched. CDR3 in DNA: TGTGCCAGCACCGCGCCAGGGCATAGCGGGAGGTTGGGAGATACGCAGTATTTT. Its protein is CASTAPGHSGRLGDTQYF.

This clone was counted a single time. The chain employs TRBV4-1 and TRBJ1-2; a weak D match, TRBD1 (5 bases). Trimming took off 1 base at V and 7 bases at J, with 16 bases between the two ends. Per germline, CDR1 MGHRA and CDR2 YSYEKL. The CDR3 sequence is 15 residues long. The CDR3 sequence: CASSQVGRAGVGYTF. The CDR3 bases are TGCGCCAGCAGCCAAGTCGGCAGGGCGGGGGTTGGCTACACCTTC.

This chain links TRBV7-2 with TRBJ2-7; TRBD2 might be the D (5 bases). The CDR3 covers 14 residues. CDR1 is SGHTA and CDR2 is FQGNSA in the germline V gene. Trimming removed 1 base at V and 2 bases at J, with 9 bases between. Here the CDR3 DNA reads TGTGCCAGCAGCTTAGGTCTAGCAGCCTACGAGCAGTACTTC. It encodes CASSLGLAAYEQYF.

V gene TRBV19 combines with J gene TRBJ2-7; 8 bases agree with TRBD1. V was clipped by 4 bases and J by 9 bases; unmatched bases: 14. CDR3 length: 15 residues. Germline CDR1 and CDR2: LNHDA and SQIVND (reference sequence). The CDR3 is CASSRGTGASFGQYF. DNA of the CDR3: TGTGCCAGTAGTAGAGGGACAGGAGCCTCGTTCGGGCAGTACTTC. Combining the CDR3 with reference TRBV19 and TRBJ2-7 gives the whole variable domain DGGITQSPKYLFRKEGQNVTLSCEQNLNHDAMYWYRQDPGQGLRLIYYSQIVNDFQKGDIAEGYSVSREKKESFPLTVTSAQKNPTAFYLCASSRGTGASFGQYFGPGTRLTVT.

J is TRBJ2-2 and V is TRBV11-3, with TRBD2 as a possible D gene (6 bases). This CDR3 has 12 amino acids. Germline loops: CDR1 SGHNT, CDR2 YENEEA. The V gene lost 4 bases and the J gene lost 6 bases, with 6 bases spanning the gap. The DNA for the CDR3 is TGTGCCAGCAGCTGGGGGGCCGGGGAGCTGTTTTTT. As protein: CASSWGAGELFF.

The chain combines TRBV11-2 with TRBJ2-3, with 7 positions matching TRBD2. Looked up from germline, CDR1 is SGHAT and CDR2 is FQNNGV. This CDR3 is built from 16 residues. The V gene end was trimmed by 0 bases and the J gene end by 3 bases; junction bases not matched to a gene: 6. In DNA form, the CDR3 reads TGTGCCAGCAGCTTAGAAGGAGTGGGGGGGACAGATACGCAGTATTTT. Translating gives CASSLEGVGGTDTQYF.

CDR3 coding DNA: TGTGCCAGCAGCGTAGGGCCCCCCCCAGATACGCAGTATTTT. Encoded protein: CASSVGPPPDTQYF. This chain connects TRBV9 to TRBJ2-3; D call uncertain. The V and J ends lost 0 bases and 4 bases respectively, with 9 bases between them. The CDR3 spans 14 residues. Germline values: CDR1 SGDLS, CDR2 YYNGEE.

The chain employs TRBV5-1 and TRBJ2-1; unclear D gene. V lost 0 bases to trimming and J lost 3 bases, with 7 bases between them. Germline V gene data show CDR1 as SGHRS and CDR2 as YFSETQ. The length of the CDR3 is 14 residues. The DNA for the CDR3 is TGCGCCAGCAGCTTGGATCCAGGCTACAATGAGCAGTTCTTC. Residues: CASSLDPGYNEQFF.

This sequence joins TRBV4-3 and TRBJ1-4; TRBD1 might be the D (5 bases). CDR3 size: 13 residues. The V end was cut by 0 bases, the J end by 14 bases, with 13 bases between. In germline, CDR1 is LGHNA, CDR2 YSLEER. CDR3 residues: CASSQDLDRGLFF. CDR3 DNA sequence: TGCGCCAGCAGCCAAGATCTCGACAGAGGCCTGTTTTTT.

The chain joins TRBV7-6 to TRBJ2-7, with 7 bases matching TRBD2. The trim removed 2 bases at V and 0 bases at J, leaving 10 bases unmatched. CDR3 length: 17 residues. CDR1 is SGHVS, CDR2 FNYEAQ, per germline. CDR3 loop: CASSLRAGGSGSYEQYF. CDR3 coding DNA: TGTGCCAGCAGCTTAAGGGCCGGGGGGAGCGGCTCCTACGAGCAGTACTTC.

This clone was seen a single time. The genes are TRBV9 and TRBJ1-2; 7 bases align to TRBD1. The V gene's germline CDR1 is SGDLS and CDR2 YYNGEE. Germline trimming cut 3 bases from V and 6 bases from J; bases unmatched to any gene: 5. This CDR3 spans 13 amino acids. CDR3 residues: CASSGGDSDGYTF. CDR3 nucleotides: TGTGCCAGCAGCGGAGGGGACAGCGATGGCTACACCTTC.

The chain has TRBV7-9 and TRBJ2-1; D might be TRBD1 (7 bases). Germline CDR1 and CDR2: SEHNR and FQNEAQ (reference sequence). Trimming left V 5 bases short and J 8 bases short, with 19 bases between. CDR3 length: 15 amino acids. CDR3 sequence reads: CASSRRPGGKDEQFF. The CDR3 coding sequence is TGTGCCAGCAGCCGGCGGCCAGGGGGGAAAGATGAGCAGTTCTTC.

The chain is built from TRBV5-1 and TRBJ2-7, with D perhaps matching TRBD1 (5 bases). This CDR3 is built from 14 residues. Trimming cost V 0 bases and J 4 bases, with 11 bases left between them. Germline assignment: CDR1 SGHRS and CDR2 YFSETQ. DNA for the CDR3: TGCGCCAGCAGCTTGGCCACGCAGGGTTACGAGCAGTACTTC. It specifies CASSLATQGYEQYF. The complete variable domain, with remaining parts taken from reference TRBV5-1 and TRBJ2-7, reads KAGVTQTPRYLIKTRGQQVTLSCSPISGHRSVSWYQQTPGQGLQFLFEYFSETQRNKGNFPGRFSGRQFSNSRSEMNVSTLELGDSALYLCASSLATQGYEQYFGPGTRLTVT.

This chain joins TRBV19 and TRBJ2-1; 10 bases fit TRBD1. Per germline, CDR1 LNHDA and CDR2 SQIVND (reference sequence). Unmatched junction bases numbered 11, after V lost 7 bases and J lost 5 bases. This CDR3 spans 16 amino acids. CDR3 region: CASTLSRDRGNNEQFF. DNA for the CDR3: TGTGCCAGTACCCTATCTCGGGACAGGGGAAACAATGAGCAGTTCTTC.

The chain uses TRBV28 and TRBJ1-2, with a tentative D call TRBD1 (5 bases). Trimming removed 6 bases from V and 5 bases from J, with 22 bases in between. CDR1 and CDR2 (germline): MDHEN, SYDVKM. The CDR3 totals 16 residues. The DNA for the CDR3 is TGTGCCAGCAGACAACCCCACGGGGGGAAAGGGTATGGCTACACCTTC. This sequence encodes CASRQPHGGKGYGYTF.

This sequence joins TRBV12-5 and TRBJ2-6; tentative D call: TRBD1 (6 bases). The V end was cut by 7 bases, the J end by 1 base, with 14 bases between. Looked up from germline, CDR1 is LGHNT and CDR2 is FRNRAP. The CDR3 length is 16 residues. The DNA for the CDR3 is TGTGCTAGTGCCCCCCTGGACAGTTCTGGGGCCAACGTCCTGACTTTC. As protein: CASAPLDSSGANVLTF. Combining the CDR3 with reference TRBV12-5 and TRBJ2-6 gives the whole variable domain DARVTQTPRHKVTEMGQEVTMRCQPILGHNTVFWYRQTMMQGLELLAYFRNRAPLDDSGMPKDRFSAEMPDATLATLKIQPSEPRDSAVYFCASAPLDSSGANVLTFGAGSRLTVL.

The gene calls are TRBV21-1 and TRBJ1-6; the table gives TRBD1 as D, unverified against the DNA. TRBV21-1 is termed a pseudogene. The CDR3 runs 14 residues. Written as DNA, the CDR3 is TGTGCCAGCACCCCCCCAGGGTGCAATTCACCCCTCCACTTT. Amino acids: CASTPPGCNSPLHF.

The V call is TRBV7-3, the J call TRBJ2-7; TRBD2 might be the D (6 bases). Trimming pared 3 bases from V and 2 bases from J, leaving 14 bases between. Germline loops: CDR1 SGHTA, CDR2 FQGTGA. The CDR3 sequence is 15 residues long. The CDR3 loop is CASSFGAGSAYEQYF. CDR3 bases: TGTGCCAGCAGCTTTGGGGCGGGATCGGCCTACGAGCAGTACTTC.

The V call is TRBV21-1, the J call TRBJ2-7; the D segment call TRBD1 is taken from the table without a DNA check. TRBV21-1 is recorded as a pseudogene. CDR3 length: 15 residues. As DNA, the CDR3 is TGTGCCAGCAGCAAAGATGTTGACAGGACCTACGAGCAGTACTTC. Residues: CASSKDVDRTYEQYF.

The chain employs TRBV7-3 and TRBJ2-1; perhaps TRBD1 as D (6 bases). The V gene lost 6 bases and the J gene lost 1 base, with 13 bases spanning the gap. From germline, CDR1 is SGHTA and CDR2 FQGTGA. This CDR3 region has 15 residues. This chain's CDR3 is CASSSTGRSYNEQFF. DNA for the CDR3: TGTGCCAGCAGTTCCACAGGGCGATCCTACAATGAGCAGTTCTTC.

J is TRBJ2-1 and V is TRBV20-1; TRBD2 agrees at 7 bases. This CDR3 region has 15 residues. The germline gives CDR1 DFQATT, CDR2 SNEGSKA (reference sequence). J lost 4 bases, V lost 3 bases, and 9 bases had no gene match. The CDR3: CSASGGTKLYNEQFF. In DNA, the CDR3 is TGCAGTGCTAGTGGGGGGACTAAACTTTACAATGAGCAGTTCTTC.

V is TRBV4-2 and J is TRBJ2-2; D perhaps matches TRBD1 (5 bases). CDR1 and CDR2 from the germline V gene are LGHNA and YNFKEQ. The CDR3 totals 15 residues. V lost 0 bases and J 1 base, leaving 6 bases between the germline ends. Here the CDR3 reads CASSQETGNTGELFF. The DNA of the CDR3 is TGTGCCAGCAGCCAAGAAACAGGGAACACCGGGGAGCTGTTTTTT.

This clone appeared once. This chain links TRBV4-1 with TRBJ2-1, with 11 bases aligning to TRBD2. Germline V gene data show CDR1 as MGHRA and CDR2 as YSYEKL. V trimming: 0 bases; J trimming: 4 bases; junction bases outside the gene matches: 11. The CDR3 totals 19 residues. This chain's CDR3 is CASSQELAGATLTYNEQFF. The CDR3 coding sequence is TGCGCCAGCAGCCAAGAACTAGCGGGGGCAACCCTCACATACAATGAGCAGTTCTTC.

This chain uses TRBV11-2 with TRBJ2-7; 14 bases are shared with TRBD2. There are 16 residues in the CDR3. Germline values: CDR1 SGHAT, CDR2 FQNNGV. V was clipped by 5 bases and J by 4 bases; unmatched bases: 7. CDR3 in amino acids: CASSPRLAGGQYEQYF. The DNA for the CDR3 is TGTGCCAGCAGCCCGAGACTAGCGGGGGGGCAGTACGAGCAGTACTTC. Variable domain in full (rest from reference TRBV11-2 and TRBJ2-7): EAGVAQSPRYKIIEKRQSVAFWCNPISGHATLYWYQQILGQGPKLLIQFQNNGVVDDSQLPKDRFSAERLKGVDSTLKIQPAKLEDSAVYLCASSPRLAGGQYEQYFGPGTRLTVT.

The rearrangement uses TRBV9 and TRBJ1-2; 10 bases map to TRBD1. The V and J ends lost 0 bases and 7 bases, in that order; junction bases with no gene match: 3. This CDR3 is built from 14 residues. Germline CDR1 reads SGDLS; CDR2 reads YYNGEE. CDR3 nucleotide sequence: TGTGCCAGCAGCGTAGGACAGGGGGCAATTGGCTACACCTTC. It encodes CASSVGQGAIGYTF.

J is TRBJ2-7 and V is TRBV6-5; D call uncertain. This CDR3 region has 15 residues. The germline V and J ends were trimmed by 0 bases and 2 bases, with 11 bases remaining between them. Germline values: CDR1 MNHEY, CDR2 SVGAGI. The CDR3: CASSYSFVNPYEQYF. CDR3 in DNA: TGTGCCAGCAGTTACTCGTTTGTCAATCCCTACGAGCAGTACTTC.

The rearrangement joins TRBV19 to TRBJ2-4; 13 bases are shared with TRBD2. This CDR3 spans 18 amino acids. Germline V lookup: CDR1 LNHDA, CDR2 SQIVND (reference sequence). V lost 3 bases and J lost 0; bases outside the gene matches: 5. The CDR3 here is CASSMGLAGRLAKNIQYF. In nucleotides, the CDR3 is TGTGCCAGTAGTATGGGACTAGCGGGGCGCCTAGCCAAAAACATTCAGTACTTC.